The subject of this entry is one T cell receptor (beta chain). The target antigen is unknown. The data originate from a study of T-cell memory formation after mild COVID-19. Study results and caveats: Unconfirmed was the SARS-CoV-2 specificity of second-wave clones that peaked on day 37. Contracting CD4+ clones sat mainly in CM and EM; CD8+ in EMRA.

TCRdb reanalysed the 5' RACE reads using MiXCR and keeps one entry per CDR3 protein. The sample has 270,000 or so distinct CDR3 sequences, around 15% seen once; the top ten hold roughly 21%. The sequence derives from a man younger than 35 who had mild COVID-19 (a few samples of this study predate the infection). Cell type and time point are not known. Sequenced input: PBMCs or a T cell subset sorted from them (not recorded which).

CDR3 bases: TGCAGCGTTGGACAGGGCCACACCGGGGAGCTGTTTTTT. It translates to CSVGQGHTGELFF. This chain links TRBV29-1 with TRBJ2-2; TRBD1 matches 7 bases. The CDR3 totals 13 residues. The trim removed 4 bases at V and 3 bases at J, leaving 2 bases unmatched. Germline V CDR1 and CDR2: SQVTM, ANQGSEA.